This T cell receptor (beta chain) was captured in a study of T cells in localized non-small cell lung cancer. Whole-study results and caveats: Uninvolved nearby lung showed the greatest T cell clonality, exceeding that found in tumor. Longer overall survival was seen with higher T cell density measured in blood.

Note on this clone: Its specificity is unknown.

Clones were sequenced by immunoSEQ multiplex PCR, and TCRdb holds only the in-frame ones, with some missing. Here the sample spans about 75,000 clones, about 84% being singletons. Sample: peripheral blood, taken before any cancer treatment. The receptor comes from a female donor older than 55 with stage I lung adenocarcinoma.

The CDR3 DNA is TGTGCCAGCAGCTTAGAGTTGGGGGGGCAGTACTTC. Translating gives CASSLELGGQYF. This sequence joins TRBV7-2 and TRBJ2-7; the D gene is possibly TRBD2 (6 bases). The CDR3 runs 12 residues. Per the germline V gene, CDR1 is SGHTA and CDR2 is FQGNSA. The V and J ends lost 1 base and 9 bases respectively, with 10 bases between them.